A selection of T cell receptor beta chains follows, all from one sample in a study of blood T cell repertoires in COVID-19. This table comes from immunoSEQ multiplex PCR, and its TCRdb copy is limited to in-frame clones, with some not included. The table has about 160,000 clones, approximately 84% seen once. The sequenced material came from PBMCs or T cells enriched from blood (not recorded which). The receptor set was obtained from a woman in her forties with acute COVID-19. Both conserved end residues are part of each CDR3. The order of the fields is V gene, clone size, J gene, D gene, CDR3 DNA, CDR3 protein. D genes are given only for firm matches. Only part of the rows carry a size: once, few, many, or a class if the clone is expanded.

v_gene: TRBV15
abundance: few
j_gene: TRBJ2-7
d_gene: TRBD2
CDR3nt: TGTGCCACCAGCAGAGCGGGGGGGAGGGCCTTCTACGAGCAGTACTTC
CDR3aa: CATSRAGGRAFYEQYF

v_gene: TRBV3-1/TRBV3-2
abundance: once
j_gene: TRBJ2-3
d_gene: -
CDR3nt: TGTGCCAGCAGCCAAGATGATCAGTTATCCTCGTTCACAGATACGCAGTATTTT
CDR3aa: CASSQDDQLSSFTDTQYF

v_gene: TRBV3-1/TRBV3-2
abundance: -
j_gene: TRBJ2-7
d_gene: TRBD2
CDR3nt: TGTGCCAGCAGCCCCGGGGTAGCGGGGACCTACGAGCAGTACTTC
CDR3aa: CASSPGVAGTYEQYF

v_gene: TRBV30
abundance: -
j_gene: TRBJ2-7
d_gene: TRBD1
CDR3nt: TGTGCCTGGAGTCTTACAGGGGGCGCCCACGAGCAGTACTTC
CDR3aa: CAWSLTGGAHEQYF

v_gene: TRBV28
abundance: -
j_gene: TRBJ2-3
d_gene: -
CDR3nt: TGTGCCAGCAGTTTGGAGTGGGGCACAGATACGCAGTATTTT
CDR3aa: CASSLEWGTDTQYF

v_gene: TRBV11-2
abundance: -
j_gene: TRBJ2-5
d_gene: -
CDR3nt: TGTGCCAGCAGCCTAGACCGCGGGACCCAGTACTTC
CDR3aa: CASSLDRGTQYF

v_gene: TRBV6-1
abundance: once
j_gene: TRBJ2-4
d_gene: TRBD1
CDR3nt: TGTGCCAGCAGTGACACCGGGACAGGGAAAAAAAACATTCAGTACTTC
CDR3aa: CASSDTGTGKKNIQYF

v_gene: TRBV10-3
abundance: few
j_gene: TRBJ2-3
d_gene: TRBD2
CDR3nt: TGTGCCATCAGTCGAGACACTAGCGGTACTAGCACAGATACGCAGTATTTT
CDR3aa: CAISRDTSGTSTDTQYF

v_gene: TRBV2
abundance: -
j_gene: TRBJ2-7
d_gene: -
CDR3nt: TGTGCCAGCAGTGAACAGGGTCTGGCTGAGCAGTACTTC
CDR3aa: CASSEQGLAEQYF

v_gene: TRBV6-5
abundance: -
j_gene: TRBJ1-5
d_gene: -
CDR3nt: TGTGCCAGCAGTCACGACAGGAATAGCAATCAGCCCCAGCATTTT
CDR3aa: CASSHDRNSNQPQHF

v_gene: TRBV19
abundance: few
j_gene: TRBJ1-5
d_gene: -
CDR3nt: TGTGCCAGTAGTATAGATCTAGGAGCGGTCGGGGCCCAGCATTTT
CDR3aa: CASSIDLGAVGAQHF

v_gene: TRBV2
abundance: once
j_gene: TRBJ2-3
d_gene: -
CDR3nt: TGTGCCAGCAGCGTAGCCGCCAGCACAGATACGCAGTATTTT
CDR3aa: CASSVAASTDTQYF

v_gene: TRBV2
abundance: few
j_gene: TRBJ2-3
d_gene: TRBD2
CDR3nt: TGTGCCAGCAGTGAGGGGGAGGGCCGCACAGATACGCAGTATTTT
CDR3aa: CASSEGEGRTDTQYF

v_gene: TRBV7-6
abundance: -
j_gene: TRBJ1-2
d_gene: -
CDR3nt: TGTGCCAGCAGCTCAAACAGGGTGTCGTGGTATGGCTACACCTTC
CDR3aa: CASSSNRVSWYGYTF

v_gene: TRBV24-1
abundance: -
j_gene: TRBJ2-5
d_gene: TRBD2
CDR3nt: TGTGCCACCAGTGATTTGTGGCTAGCGGGGGCGCCGGGCAGCGAGACCCAGTACTTC
CDR3aa: CATSDLWLAGAPGSETQYF

v_gene: TRBV19
abundance: few
j_gene: TRBJ1-4
d_gene: TRBD1
CDR3nt: TGTGCCAGTAGTCTGGACAGGTGGGATGAAAAACTGTTTTTT
CDR3aa: CASSLDRWDEKLFF

v_gene: TRBV2
abundance: -
j_gene: TRBJ2-4
d_gene: -
CDR3nt: TGTGCCAGCAGTGAAAGGAGGATGTACATTCAGTACTTC
CDR3aa: CASSERRMYIQYF

v_gene: TRBV30
abundance: -
j_gene: TRBJ2-7
d_gene: TRBD2
CDR3nt: TGTGCCTGGAGTGTATCTCGGCTGACTAGCGGGAGGATCTCTGAGCAGTACTTC
CDR3aa: CAWSVSRLTSGRISEQYF

v_gene: TRBV5-4
abundance: once
j_gene: TRBJ2-3
d_gene: TRBD2
CDR3nt: TGTGCCAGCAGCCCTGGGAGGACTAGCGGGAGTTATACGCAGTATTTT
CDR3aa: CASSPGRTSGSYTQYF

v_gene: TRBV25-1
abundance: -
j_gene: TRBJ1-6
d_gene: TRBD1
CDR3nt: TGTGCCAGCAGTGAATATTTCGGGACAGGGGTTAATTCACCCCTCCACTTT
CDR3aa: CASSEYFGTGVNSPLHF

v_gene: TRBV9
abundance: few
j_gene: TRBJ2-5
d_gene: TRBD2
CDR3nt: TGTGCCAGCAGCGTAGGTTCTAGCGGGACACTTGTGGAGACCCAGTACTTC
CDR3aa: CASSVGSSGTLVETQYF

v_gene: TRBV21-1
abundance: many
j_gene: TRBJ1-1
d_gene: -
CDR3nt: TGTGCCAGCAGCGACCGGGACAGGGACGGATTGGTACGAGCTTTCTTT
CDR3aa: CASSDRDRDGLVRAFF

v_gene: TRBV24-1
abundance: once
j_gene: TRBJ1-6
d_gene: -
CDR3nt: TGTGCCACCACTTCCATGAGGCCACCGCTAATTAATTCACCCCTCCACTTT
CDR3aa: CATTSMRPPLINSPLHF

v_gene: TRBV3-1/TRBV3-2
abundance: -
j_gene: TRBJ2-5
d_gene: -
CDR3nt: TGTGCCAGCAGCCAAGATTTGCGGGCCCAAGAGACCCAGTACTTC
CDR3aa: CASSQDLRAQETQYF

v_gene: TRBV7-3
abundance: once
j_gene: TRBJ2-1
d_gene: TRBD2
CDR3nt: TGTGCCAGCAGCCCCGGGACTAGTGCGGTTGAGCAGTTCTTC
CDR3aa: CASSPGTSAVEQFF